This T cell receptor (beta chain) originates from a study of T cell responses to AZD1222 COVID-19 vaccine. Remarks on this clone: Its target is unknown.

The study, taken as a whole, reports: Distributed over spike, vaccine-associated CD4 TCRs predominated at 160-218 and 743-854.

Data came from immunoSEQ multiplex PCR; TCRdb stores just in-frame clones and leaves some out. The sample lists about 120,000 clones; around 90% were seen once. Germline V CDR1 and CDR2: MNHEY, SMNVEV (reference sequence). J lost 7 bases, V lost 5 bases, and 17 bases had no gene match. The CDR3 loop spans 18 amino acids. This TCR derives from an adult in good health. The chain joins TRBV27 to TRBJ1-5, with TRBD1 matching 10 bases. The sample was peripheral blood, taken on day 0 of MenACWY control vaccination. This chain's CDR3 is CASSPQSSGTGDDQPQHF. The CDR3 DNA follows: TGTGCCAGCAGTCCTCAATCGTCCGGGACAGGGGACGACCAGCCCCAGCATTTT.